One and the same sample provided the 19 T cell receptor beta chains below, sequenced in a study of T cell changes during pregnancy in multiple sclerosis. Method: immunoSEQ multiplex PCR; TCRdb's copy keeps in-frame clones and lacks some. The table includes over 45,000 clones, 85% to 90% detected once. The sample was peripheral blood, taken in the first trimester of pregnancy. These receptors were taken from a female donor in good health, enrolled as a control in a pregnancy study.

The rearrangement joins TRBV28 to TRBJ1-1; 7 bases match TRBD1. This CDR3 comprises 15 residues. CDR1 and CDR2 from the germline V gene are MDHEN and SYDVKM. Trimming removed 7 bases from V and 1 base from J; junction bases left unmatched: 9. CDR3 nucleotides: TGTGCCAGCACCTTCGGGGACAGAAGGAACACTGAAGCTTTCTTT. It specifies CASTFGDRRNTEAFF.

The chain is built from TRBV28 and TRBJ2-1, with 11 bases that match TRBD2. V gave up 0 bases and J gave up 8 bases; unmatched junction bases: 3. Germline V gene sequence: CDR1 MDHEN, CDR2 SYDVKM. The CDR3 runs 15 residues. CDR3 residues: CASSLWTSGNHEQFF. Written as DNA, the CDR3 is TGTGCCAGCAGTTTATGGACTAGCGGGAATCATGAGCAGTTCTTC.

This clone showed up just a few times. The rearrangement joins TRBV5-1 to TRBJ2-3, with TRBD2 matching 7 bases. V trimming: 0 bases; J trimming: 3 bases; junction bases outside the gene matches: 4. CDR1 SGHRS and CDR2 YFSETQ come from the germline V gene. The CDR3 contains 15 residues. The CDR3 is CASSLGQRGTDTQYF. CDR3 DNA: TGCGCCAGCAGCTTGGGCCAGCGGGGAACAGATACGCAGTATTTT. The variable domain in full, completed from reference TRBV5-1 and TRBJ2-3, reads KAGVTQTPRYLIKTRGQQVTLSCSPISGHRSVSWYQQTPGQGLQFLFEYFSETQRNKGNFPGRFSGRQFSNSRSEMNVSTLELGDSALYLCASSLGQRGTDTQYFGPGTRLTVL.

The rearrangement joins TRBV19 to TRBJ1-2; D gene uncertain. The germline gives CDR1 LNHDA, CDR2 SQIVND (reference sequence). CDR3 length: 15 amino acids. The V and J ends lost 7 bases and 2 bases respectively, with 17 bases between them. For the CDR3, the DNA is TGTGCCAGTAATCGTGAGGGTTGGGGAAACTATGGCTACACCTTC. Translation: CASNREGWGNYGYTF.

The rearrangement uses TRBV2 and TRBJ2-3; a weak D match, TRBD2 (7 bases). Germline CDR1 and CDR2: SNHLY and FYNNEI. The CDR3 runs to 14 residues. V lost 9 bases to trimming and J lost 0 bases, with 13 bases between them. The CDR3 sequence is CARTGGPSTDTQYF. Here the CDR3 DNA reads TGTGCCAGAACGGGGGGCCCTAGCACAGATACGCAGTATTTT.

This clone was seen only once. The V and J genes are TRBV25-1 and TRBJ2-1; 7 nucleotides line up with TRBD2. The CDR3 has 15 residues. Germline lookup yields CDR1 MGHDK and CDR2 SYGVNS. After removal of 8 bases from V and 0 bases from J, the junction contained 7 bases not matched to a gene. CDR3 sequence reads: CASSSGESSYNEQFF. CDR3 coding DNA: TGTGCCAGCTCGAGCGGGGAGAGCTCCTACAATGAGCAGTTCTTC.

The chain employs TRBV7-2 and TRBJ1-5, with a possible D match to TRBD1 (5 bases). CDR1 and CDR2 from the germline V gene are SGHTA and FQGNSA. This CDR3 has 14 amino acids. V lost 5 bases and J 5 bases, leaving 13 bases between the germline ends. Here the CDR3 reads CASSPGAGYQPQHF. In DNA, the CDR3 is TGTGCCAGCAGCCCTGGCGCAGGGTATCAGCCCCAGCATTTT.

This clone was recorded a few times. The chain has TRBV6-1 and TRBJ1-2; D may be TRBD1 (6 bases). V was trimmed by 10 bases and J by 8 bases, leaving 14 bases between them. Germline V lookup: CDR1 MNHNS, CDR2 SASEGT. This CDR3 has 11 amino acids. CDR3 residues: CATLLGAGYTF. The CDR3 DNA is TGTGCCACCCTGTTGGGGGCCGGCTACACCTTC.

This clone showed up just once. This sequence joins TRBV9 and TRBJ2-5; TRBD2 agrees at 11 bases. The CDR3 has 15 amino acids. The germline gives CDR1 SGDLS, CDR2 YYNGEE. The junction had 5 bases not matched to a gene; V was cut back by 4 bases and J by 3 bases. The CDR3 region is CASSSGTSGKETQYF. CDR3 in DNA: TGTGCCAGCAGCTCGGGGACTAGCGGTAAAGAGACCCAGTACTTC.

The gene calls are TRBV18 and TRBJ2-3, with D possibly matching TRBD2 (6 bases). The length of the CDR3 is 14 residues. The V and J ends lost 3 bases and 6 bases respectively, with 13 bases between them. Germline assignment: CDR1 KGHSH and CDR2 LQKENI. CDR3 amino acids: CASSPPAGYDTQYF. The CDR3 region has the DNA TGTGCCAGCTCACCCCCTGCGGGGTACGATACGCAGTATTTT.

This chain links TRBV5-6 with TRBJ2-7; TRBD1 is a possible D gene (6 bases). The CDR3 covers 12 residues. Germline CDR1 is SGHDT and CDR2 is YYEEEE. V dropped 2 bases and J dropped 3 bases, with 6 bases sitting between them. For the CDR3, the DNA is TGTGCCAGCAGCTTACAGGGCTACGAGCAGTACTTC. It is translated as CASSLQGYEQYF.

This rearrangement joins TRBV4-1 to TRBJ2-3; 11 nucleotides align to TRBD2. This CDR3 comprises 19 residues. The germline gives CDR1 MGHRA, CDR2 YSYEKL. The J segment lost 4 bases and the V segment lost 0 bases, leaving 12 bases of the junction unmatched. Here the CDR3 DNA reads TGCGCCAGCAGCCAAGATCGTCAGCCCGGGACTAGCGGAGCAGATACGCAGTATTTT. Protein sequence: CASSQDRQPGTSGADTQYF.

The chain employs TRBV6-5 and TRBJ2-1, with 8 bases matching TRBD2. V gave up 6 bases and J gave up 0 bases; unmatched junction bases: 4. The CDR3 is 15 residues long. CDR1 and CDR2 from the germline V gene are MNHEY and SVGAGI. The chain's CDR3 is CASRIAGGSYNEQFF. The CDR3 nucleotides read TGTGCCAGCAGGATCGCGGGGGGCTCCTACAATGAGCAGTTCTTC.

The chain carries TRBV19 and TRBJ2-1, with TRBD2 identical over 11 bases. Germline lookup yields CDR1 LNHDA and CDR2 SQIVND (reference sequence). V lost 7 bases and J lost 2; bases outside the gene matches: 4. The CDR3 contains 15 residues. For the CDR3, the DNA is TGTGCCAGTAACTCGGGACTAGCGGCCTACAATGAGCAGTTCTTC. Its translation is CASNSGLAAYNEQFF.

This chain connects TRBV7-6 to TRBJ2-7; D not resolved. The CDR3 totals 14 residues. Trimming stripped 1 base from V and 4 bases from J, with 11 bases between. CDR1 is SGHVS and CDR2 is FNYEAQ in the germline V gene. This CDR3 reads CASSLGSPSYEQYF. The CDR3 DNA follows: TGTGCCAGCAGCTTAGGATCACCTAGTTACGAGCAGTACTTC.

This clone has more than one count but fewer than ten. The CDR3 DNA follows: TGTGCCAGCAGTGGACAGGGAGACACTGAAGCTTTCTTT. This encodes CASSGQGDTEAFF. This chain joins TRBV2 and TRBJ1-1, with 7 nucleotides matching TRBD1. This CDR3 is built from 13 residues. V shed 4 bases and J 3 bases; nucleotides not matched to a gene: 2. CDR1 and CDR2 (germline): SNHLY, FYNNEI.

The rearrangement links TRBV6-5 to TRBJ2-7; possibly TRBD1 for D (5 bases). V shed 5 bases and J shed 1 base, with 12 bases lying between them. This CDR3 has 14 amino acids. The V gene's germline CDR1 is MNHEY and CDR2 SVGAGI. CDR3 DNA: TGTGCCAGCAGTCTTAAACAGGTTTCCTACGAGCAGTACTTC. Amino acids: CASSLKQVSYEQYF.

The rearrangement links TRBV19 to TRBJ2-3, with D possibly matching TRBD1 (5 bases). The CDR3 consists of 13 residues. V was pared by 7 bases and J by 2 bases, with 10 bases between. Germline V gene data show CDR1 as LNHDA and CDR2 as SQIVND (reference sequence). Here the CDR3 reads CASTGLTTDTQYF. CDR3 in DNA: TGTGCCAGTACAGGGCTAACCACAGATACGCAGTATTTT. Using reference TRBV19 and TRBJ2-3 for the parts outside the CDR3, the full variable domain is DGGITQSPKYLFRKEGQNVTLSCEQNLNHDAMYWYRQDPGQGLRLIYYSQIVNDFQKGDIAEGYSVSREKKESFPLTVTSAQKNPTAFYLCASTGLTTDTQYFGPGTRLTVL.

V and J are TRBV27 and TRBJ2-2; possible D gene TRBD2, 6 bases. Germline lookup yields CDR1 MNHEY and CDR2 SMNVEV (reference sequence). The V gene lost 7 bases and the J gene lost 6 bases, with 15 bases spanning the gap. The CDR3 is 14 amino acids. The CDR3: CASTPLATAGELFF. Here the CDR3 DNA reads TGTGCCAGCACCCCCCTAGCGACCGCCGGGGAGCTGTTTTTT.